Described below is a single TCR beta chain sequence and its context. Profiled with immunoSEQ multiplex PCR; TCRdb holds only in-frame clones, not every one. The sample includes around 93,000 clones, just under 95% of them seen just once. The entry originates in a study of control samples from healthy donors and cancer patients. This CDR3 spans 16 amino acids. Germline V gives CDR1 LGHDT, CDR2 YNNKEL (reference sequence). V shed 2 bases and J 2 bases; nucleotides not matched to a gene: 5. The rearrangement uses TRBV3-1 (or the pseudogene TRBV3-2) and TRBJ2-5, with 10 bases that match TRBD1. The sample taken for sequencing was blood. This TCR was sampled from a human donor in good health. The donor label of this sample is uncertain. CDR3 sequence reads: CASSQRDRGGQETQYF. The CDR3 DNA reads as TGTGCCAGCAGCCAACGGGACAGGGGAGGTCAAGAGACCCAGTACTTC.